This T cell receptor (beta chain) derives from a study of regulatory T cells in long-lasting Graves disease. Study findings and constraints: Among the persistent patients, thousands of public clonotypes were shared, more than the roughly 990 shared among new patients.

Construction of the TCR beta libraries employed iRepertoire HTBI primers in conjunction with Arm-PCR of CDR3 regions. One entry per CDR3 protein, called by TCRdb with MiXCR from the multiplex PCR reads. Of some 450,000 distinct CDR3 sequences in the sample, roughly 15% were seen once. There are a few counts of this clonotype. As yet, its antigen is unknown. As to time point: newly diagnosed GD, antithyroid drugs for less than 3 months. The TCR library used RNA extracted from PBMCs. V was pared by 0 bases and J by 5 bases, with 16 bases between. Germline V gene lookup returns CDR1 LGHDT and CDR2 YNNKEL (reference sequence). This CDR3 contains 16 residues. This sample was also put to use in a study of T cells in Graves' hyperthyroidism and ophthalmopathy. That study reports: TCR CDR3 underwent first-round RT-PCR with the HTBI primer set.

The sequencing here drew on peripheral blood mononuclear cells (PBMCs), taken at new diagnosis, from a patient treated with antithyroid drugs. This TCR was sampled from a woman aged 25 to 39 with Graves disease. The rearrangement uses TRBV3-1 and TRBJ2-5, with D perhaps matching TRBD2 (6 bases). CDR3 bases: TGTGCCAGCAGCCAAGAACAGGTGGGAGGACTGGAGACCCAGTACTTC. Translating gives CASSQEQVGGLETQYF.